The 8 T cell receptor beta chains below come from one sample, sequenced in a study of long-term antiretroviral therapy in people with HIV. Survey-level immunoSEQ v3.0 assays were run. TCRdb's table, derived via immunoSEQ multiplex PCR, lists solely in-frame clones and lacks some. The sample includes 21,000 or so clones, about four fifths of them seen just once. The material sequenced was unsorted PBMCs, taken at the start of antiretroviral therapy. The receptors were sampled from a man aged 50 to 59 with HIV.

The genes are TRBV27 and TRBJ2-3; tentatively, D is TRBD1 (6 bases). The CDR3 covers 16 residues. Germline V gene lookup returns CDR1 MNHEY and CDR2 SMNVEV (reference sequence). V was clipped by 2 bases and J by 0 bases, with 12 bases between them. CDR3 residues: CASSLKRGGSTDTQYF. As DNA, the CDR3 is TGTGCCAGCAGTTTAAAGAGAGGGGGAAGCACAGATACGCAGTATTTT.

The chain uses TRBV10-1 and TRBJ2-1; D gene ambiguous. Per the germline V gene, CDR1 is WNHNN and CDR2 is SYGVQD (reference sequence). This CDR3 is built from 8 residues. V was shortened by 7 bases and J by 12 bases, with 4 bases between the two germline ends. The CDR3 DNA follows: TGCGCCAGCACGGGGCAGTTCTTC. Its translation: CASTGQFF.

The chain has TRBV7-9 and TRBJ1-2; TRBD1 matches at 7 bases. Looked up from germline, CDR1 is SEHNR and CDR2 is FQNEAQ (reference sequence). This CDR3 is built from 15 residues. With V trimmed by 2 bases and J by 6 bases, 9 bases remained unmatched. Here the CDR3 DNA reads TGTGCCAGCAGCTTATGGAAAGGGGGCGAAGATGGCTACACCTTC. As protein: CASSLWKGGEDGYTF.

The rearrangement uses TRBV5-5 and TRBJ2-7; D remains ambiguous. The V gene's germline CDR1 is SGHKS and CDR2 YYEKEE (reference sequence). Trimming shortened V by 4 bases and J by 1 base, and 18 bases separated the two germline ends. The CDR3 runs 16 residues. The CDR3 sequence: CASSHNPGQLSYEQYF. DNA for the CDR3: TGTGCCAGCAGCCACAACCCCGGTCAGCTATCCTACGAGCAGTACTTC.

The chain recombines TRBV7-2 with TRBJ2-1; D possibly uses TRBD1 or TRBD2 (6 bases each). Germline assignment: CDR1 SGHTA and CDR2 FQGNSA. CDR3 length: 17 residues. The V gene lost 4 bases and the J gene lost 9 bases, with 25 bases spanning the gap. The CDR3 nucleotides are TGTGCCAGCAGCTCGTCGTGGGGGGCGGAAATAAGTGCTGAGCAGTTCTTC. Translation gives CASSSSWGAEISAEQFF.

The chain uses TRBV11-3 and TRBJ2-1; no reliable D call. The CDR3 length is 12 residues. V was pared by 4 bases and J by 5 bases, with 6 bases between. In germline, CDR1 is SGHNT, CDR2 YENEEA. The CDR3, as DNA: TGTGCCAGCAGCTCGGCGGACAATGAGCAGTTCTTC. Amino acid sequence: CASSSADNEQFF.

In its sample, this clone was seen once. The rearrangement joins TRBV9 to TRBJ1-3; no firm D call. The CDR3 is made up of 14 amino acids. Germline-derived CDR1 and CDR2 are SGDLS and YYNGEE. The V end was cut by 0 bases, the J end by 2 bases, with 6 bases between. CDR3 in DNA: TGTGCCAGCAGCGTAGGGAGGCCTGGAAACACCATATATTTT. Translating gives CASSVGRPGNTIYF.

This chain joins TRBV25-1 and TRBJ2-7; D tentatively reads TRBD1 or TRBD2 (5 bases each). The CDR3 contains 11 residues. V was cut by 8 bases and J by 5 bases, with 10 bases left in between. CDR1 MGHDK and CDR2 SYGVNS come from the germline V gene. CDR3 residues: CASGWGNEQYF. The CDR3 nucleotides read TGTGCCAGCGGTTGGGGGAACGAGCAGTACTTC.